A selection of T cell receptor beta chains follows, all from one sample in a study of cytomegalovirus exposure and HLA in healthy donors. TCRdb keeps only in-frame clones here, not all; method: immunoSEQ multiplex PCR. Of about 64,000 clones in the sample, 60% to 80% were seen once. The source material was PBMCs. The receptors stem from a male donor in good health and CMV-seropositive. Each CDR3 is given with its conserved first and last residue. D genes are given only for firm matches. Size is stated for part of the rows, as once, few or many counts, or as a class when the clone is expanded.

D: .; J: TRBJ1-1; V: TRBV11-2; size: .; CDR3: CASSPPRDTLPNTEAFF; DNA: TGTGCCAGCAGCCCTCCTCGGGACACCTTACCGAACACTGAAGCTTTCTTT
D: TRBD1; J: TRBJ2-2; V: TRBV4-1; size: .; CDR3: CASSEVTGGRSGELFF; DNA: TGCGCCAGCAGCGAAGTGACAGGGGGCCGATCCGGGGAGCTGTTTTTT
D: .; J: TRBJ1-4; V: TRBV18; size: .; CDR3: CASSPPDLATNEKLFF; DNA: TGTGCCAGCTCACCCCCGGACCTAGCGACTAATGAAAAACTGTTTTTT
D: TRBD2; J: TRBJ2-1; V: TRBV5-1; size: .; CDR3: CASSGGLAGGRDEQFF; DNA: TGCGCCAGCAGCGGAGGACTAGCGGGGGGTAGAGATGAGCAGTTCTTC
D: TRBD1; J: TRBJ2-5; V: TRBV29-1; size: .; CDR3: CSVAFRDRVQETQYF; DNA: TGCAGCGTCGCGTTTAGGGACAGGGTCCAAGAGACCCAGTACTTC
D: TRBD1; J: TRBJ1-2; V: TRBV6-1; size: .; CDR3: CASRETGGNYGYTF; DNA: TGTGCCAGCAGGGAGACAGGGGGAAACTATGGCTACACCTTC
D: .; J: TRBJ1-6; V: TRBV4-1; size: .; CDR3: CASSQVLGSSPLHF; DNA: TGCGCCAGCAGCCAAGTTCTGGGCTCCTCACCCCTCCACTTT
D: .; J: TRBJ1-5; V: TRBV6-6; size: medium-sized; CDR3: CASKRAEGGQPQHF; DNA: TGTGCCAGCAAGAGGGCGGAGGGCGGTCAGCCCCAGCATTTT
D: .; J: TRBJ1-4; V: TRBV25-1; size: once; CDR3: CASSEGPGAEKLFF; DNA: TGTGCCAGCAGTGAGGGACCGGGAGCTGAAAAACTGTTTTTT
D: TRBD1; J: TRBJ1-2; V: TRBV12-5; size: .; CDR3: CASGLGQGASYGYTF; DNA: TGTGCTAGTGGTTTGGGACAGGGGGCGTCCTATGGCTACACCTTC
D: TRBD1; J: TRBJ1-1; V: TRBV19; size: .; CDR3: CASSPTGPDEAFF; DNA: TGTGCCAGTAGTCCGACAGGGCCTGATGAAGCTTTCTTT
D: TRBD2; J: TRBJ2-7; V: TRBV4-1; size: once; CDR3: CASSLSGGGTYEQYF; DNA: TGCGCCAGCAGCCTATCCGGGGGGGGAACCTACGAGCAGTACTTC
D: TRBD2; J: TRBJ2-2; V: TRBV11-3; size: .; CDR3: CASSFGGGNTGELFF; DNA: TGTGCCAGCAGCTTCGGGGGGGGAAACACCGGGGAGCTGTTTTTT
D: .; J: TRBJ2-6; V: TRBV6-4; size: .; CDR3: CASSVDSSGANVLTF; DNA: TGTGCCAGCAGTGTTGACAGCTCTGGGGCCAACGTCCTGACTTTC
D: .; J: TRBJ1-5; V: TRBV6-5; size: .; CDR3: CASSSQGGQPQHF; DNA: TGTGCCAGCAGTTCCCAGGGAGGTCAGCCCCAGCATTTT